The source of this T cell receptor (beta chain) is a study of blood T cell repertoires in COVID-19. On the study more broadly: Italy, Spain and the United States were the sources of the convalescent and acute COVID-19 samples.

J lost 7 bases, V lost 5 bases, and 7 bases had no gene match. The length of the CDR3 is 15 residues. Looked up from germline, CDR1 is LNHDA and CDR2 is SQIVND (reference sequence). Measured with immunoSEQ multiplex PCR; TCRdb has only the in-frame clones, and not every one. The sample lists around 250,000 clones, around 83% occurring once. Input material: peripheral blood. The source of this sequence is a man older than 75 with acute or convalescent COVID-19. The J gene is TRBJ1-6, the V gene TRBV19, with 8 bases that match TRBD1. In nucleotides, the CDR3 is TGTGCCAGTAGTCTTCAGGGGGCCCACAATTCACCCCTCCACTTT. It is translated as CASSLQGAHNSPLHF.